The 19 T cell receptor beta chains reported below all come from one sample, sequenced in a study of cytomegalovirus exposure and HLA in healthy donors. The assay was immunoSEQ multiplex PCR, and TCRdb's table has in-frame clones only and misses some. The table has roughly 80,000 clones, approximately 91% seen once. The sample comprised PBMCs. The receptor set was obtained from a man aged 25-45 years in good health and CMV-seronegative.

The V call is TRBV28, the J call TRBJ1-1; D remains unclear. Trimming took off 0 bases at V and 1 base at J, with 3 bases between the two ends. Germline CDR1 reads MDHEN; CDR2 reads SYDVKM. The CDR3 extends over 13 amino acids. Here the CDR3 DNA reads TGTGCCAGCAGTTTATGGCGGAACACTGAAGCTTTCTTT. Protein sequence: CASSLWRNTEAFF.

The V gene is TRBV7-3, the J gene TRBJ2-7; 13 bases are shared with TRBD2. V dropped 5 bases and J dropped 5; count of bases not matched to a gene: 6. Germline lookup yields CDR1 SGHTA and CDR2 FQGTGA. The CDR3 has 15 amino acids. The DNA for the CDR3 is TGTGCCAGCAGCCTGTTTGGACTAGCGGGAGACGAGCAGTACTTC. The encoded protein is CASSLFGLAGDEQYF.

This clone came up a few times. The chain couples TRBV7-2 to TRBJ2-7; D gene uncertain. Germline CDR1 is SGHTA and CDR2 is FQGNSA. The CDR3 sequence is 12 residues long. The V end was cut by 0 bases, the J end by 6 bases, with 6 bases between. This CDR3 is CASSLAQREQYF. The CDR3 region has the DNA TGTGCCAGCAGCTTAGCTCAGCGCGAGCAGTACTTC.

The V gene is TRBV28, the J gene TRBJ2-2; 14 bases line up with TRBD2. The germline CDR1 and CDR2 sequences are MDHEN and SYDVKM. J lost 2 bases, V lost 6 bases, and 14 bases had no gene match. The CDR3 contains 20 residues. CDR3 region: CASSPRLAGGLGGNTGELFF. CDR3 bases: TGTGCCAGCAGCCCTCGACTAGCGGGAGGGCTCGGGGGAAACACCGGGGAGCTGTTTTTT.

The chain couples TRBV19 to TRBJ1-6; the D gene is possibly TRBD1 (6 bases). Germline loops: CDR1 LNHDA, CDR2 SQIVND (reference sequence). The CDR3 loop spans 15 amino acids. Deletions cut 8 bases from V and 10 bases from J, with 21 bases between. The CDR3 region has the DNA TGTGCCAGTCATCCCGAGACAGGATCAGCCTCACCCCTCCACTTT. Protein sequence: CASHPETGSASPLHF.

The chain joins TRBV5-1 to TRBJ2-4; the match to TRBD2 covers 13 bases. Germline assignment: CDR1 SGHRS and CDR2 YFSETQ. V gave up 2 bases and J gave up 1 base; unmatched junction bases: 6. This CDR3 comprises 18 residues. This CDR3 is CASSLGLAGVSAKNIQYF. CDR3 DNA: TGCGCCAGCAGCTTAGGACTAGCGGGAGTTTCGGCCAAAAACATTCAGTACTTC.

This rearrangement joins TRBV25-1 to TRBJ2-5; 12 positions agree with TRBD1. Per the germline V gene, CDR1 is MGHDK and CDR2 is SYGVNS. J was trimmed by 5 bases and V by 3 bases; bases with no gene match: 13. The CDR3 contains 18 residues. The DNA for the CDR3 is TGTGCCAGCAGTGAGGGTCGGTGGGGACAGGGGGCTAGGGAGACCCAGTACTTC. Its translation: CASSEGRWGQGARETQYF.

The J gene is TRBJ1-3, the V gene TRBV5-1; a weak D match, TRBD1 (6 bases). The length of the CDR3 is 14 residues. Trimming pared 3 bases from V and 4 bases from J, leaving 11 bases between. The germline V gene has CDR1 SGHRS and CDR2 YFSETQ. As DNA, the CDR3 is TGCGCCAGCAGCTCGCAGGGGTCCGGAAACACCATATATTTT. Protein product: CASSSQGSGNTIYF. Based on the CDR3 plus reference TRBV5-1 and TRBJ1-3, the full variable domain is KAGVTQTPRYLIKTRGQQVTLSCSPISGHRSVSWYQQTPGQGLQFLFEYFSETQRNKGNFPGRFSGRQFSNSRSEMNVSTLELGDSALYLCASSSQGSGNTIYFGEGSWLTVV.

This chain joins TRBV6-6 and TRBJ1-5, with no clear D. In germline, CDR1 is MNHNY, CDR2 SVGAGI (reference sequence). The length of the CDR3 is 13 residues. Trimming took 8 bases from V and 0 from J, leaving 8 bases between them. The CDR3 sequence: CASHGRSNQPQHF. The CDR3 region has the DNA TGTGCCAGCCACGGTCGTAGCAATCAGCCCCAGCATTTT.

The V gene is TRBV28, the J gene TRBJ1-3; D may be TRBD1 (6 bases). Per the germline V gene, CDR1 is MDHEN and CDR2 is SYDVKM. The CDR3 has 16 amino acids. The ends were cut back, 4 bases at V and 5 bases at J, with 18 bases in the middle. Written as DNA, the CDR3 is TGTGCCAGCAGTTCTACAGGGTTCAACCCCCGAAACACCATATATTTT. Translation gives CASSSTGFNPRNTIYF.

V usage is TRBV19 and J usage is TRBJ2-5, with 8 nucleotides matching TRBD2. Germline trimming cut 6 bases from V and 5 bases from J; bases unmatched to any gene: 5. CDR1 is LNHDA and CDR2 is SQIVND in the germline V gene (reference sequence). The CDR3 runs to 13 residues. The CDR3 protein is CASSGGGMETQYF. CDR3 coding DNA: TGTGCCAGTAGCGGGGGGGGGATGGAGACCCAGTACTTC.

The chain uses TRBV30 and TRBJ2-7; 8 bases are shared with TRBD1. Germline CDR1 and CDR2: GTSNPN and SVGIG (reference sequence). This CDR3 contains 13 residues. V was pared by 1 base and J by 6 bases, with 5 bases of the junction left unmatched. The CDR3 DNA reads TGTGCCTGGAGTGCATTTGGACAGGGCGAGCAGTACTTC. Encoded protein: CAWSAFGQGEQYF.

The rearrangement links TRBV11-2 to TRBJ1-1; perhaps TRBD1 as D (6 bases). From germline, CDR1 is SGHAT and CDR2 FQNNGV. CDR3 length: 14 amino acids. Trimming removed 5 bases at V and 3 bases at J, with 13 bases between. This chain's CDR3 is CASSPWTVHTEAFF. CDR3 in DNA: TGTGCCAGCAGCCCGTGGACAGTCCACACTGAAGCTTTCTTT.

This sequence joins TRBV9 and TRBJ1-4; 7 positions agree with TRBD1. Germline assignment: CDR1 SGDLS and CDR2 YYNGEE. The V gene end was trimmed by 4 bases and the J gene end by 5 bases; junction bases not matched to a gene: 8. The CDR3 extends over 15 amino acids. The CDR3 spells CASSPNPTGNEKLFF. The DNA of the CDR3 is TGTGCCAGCAGCCCCAATCCGACAGGGAATGAAAAACTGTTTTTT.

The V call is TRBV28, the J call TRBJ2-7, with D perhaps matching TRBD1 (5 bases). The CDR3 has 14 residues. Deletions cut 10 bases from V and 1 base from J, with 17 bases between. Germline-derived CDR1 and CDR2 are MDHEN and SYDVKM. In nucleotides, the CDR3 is TGTGCCACTTTGGTCCAGGGCGGTTCCTACGAGCAGTACTTC. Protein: CATLVQGGSYEQYF.

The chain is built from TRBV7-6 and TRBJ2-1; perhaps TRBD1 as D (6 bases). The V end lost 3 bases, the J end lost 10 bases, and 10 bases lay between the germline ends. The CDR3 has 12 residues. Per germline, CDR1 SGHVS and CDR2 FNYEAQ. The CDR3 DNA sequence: TGTGCCAGCAGCTTCGGACAGACAGAGCAGTTCTTC. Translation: CASSFGQTEQFF.

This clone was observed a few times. The CDR3 loop is CASSRPSGLAGADTQYF. CDR3 DNA: TGTGCCAGCAGTCGCCCATCAGGACTAGCGGGGGCAGATACGCAGTATTTT. The chain couples TRBV27 to TRBJ2-3; 13 nucleotides agree with TRBD2. After removal of 5 bases from V and 4 bases from J, the junction contained 9 bases not matched to a gene. This CDR3 region has 17 residues. CDR1 and CDR2 from the germline V gene are MNHEY and SMNVEV (reference sequence).

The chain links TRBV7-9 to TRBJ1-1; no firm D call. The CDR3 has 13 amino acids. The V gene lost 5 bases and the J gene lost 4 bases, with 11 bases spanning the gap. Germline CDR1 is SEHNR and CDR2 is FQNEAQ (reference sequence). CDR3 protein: CASSQTTGTEAFF. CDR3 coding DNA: TGTGCCAGCAGCCAAACAACGGGCACTGAAGCTTTCTTT.

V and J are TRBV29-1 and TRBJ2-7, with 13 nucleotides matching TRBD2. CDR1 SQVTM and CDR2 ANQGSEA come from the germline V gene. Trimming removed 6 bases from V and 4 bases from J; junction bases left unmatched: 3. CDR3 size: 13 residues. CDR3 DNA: TGCAGCGTAGGACTAGCGGGAGTTTACGAGCAGTACTTC. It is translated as CSVGLAGVYEQYF.